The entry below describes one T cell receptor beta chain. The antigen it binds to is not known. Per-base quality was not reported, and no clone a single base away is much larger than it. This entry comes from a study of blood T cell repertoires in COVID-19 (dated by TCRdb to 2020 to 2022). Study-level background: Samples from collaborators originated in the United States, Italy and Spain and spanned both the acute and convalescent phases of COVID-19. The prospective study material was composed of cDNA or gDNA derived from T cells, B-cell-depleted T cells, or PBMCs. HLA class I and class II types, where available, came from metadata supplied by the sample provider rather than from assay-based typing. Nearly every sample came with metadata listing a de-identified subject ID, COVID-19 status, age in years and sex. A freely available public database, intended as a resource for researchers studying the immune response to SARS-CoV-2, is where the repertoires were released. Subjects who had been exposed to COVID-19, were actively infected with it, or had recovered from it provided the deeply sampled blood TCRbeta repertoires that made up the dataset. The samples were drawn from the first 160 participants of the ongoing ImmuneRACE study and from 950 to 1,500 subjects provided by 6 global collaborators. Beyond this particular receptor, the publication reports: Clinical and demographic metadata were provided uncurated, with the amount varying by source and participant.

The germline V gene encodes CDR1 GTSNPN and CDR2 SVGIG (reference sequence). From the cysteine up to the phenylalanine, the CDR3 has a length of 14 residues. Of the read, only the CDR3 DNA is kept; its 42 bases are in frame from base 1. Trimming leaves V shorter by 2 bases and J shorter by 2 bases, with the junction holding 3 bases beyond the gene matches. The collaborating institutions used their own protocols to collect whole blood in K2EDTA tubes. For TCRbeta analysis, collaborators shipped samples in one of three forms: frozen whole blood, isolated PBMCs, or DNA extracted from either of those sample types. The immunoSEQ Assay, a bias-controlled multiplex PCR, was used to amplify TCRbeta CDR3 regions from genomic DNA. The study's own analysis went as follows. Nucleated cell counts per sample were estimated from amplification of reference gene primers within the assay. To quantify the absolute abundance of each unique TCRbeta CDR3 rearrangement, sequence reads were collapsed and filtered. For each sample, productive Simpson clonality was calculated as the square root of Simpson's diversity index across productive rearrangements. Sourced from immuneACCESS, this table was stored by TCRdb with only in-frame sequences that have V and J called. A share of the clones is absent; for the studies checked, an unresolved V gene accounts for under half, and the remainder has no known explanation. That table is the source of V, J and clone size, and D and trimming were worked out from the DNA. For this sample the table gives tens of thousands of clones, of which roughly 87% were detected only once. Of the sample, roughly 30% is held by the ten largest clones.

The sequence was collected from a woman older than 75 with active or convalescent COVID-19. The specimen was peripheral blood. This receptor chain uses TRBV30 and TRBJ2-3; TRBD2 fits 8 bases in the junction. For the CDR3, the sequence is CAWSLAGYTDTQYF. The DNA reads TGTGCCTGGAGTTTAGCGGGGTACACAGATACGCAGTATTTT.